These 24 T cell receptor beta chains originate from one sample sequenced in a study of T cells after yellow fever vaccination. Each CDR3 protein is one row after TCRdb ran MiXCR on the 5' RACE reads. The table lists a few hundred thousand distinct CDR3 sequences, 17% of them singletons. Here the sequenced sample was PBMCs, taken roughly 5 days after the first yellow fever vaccination. The receptors were gathered from a young man who received the YFV17D yellow fever vaccine.

In its sample, this clonotype was seen a few times. This rearrangement joins TRBV20-1 to TRBJ2-3; 15 bases are shared with TRBD2. The CDR3 contains 16 residues. From germline, CDR1 is DFQATT and CDR2 SNEGSKA (reference sequence). CDR3 in amino acids: CRGGTGLAGGGDTQYF. In DNA form, the CDR3 reads TGCAGAGGAGGGACGGGACTAGCGGGGGGCGGGGATACGCAGTATTTT.

This clonotype was detected a few times. This chain joins TRBV6-5 and TRBJ1-6; D not resolved. Trimming cost V 3 bases and J 10 bases, with 7 bases left between them. The length of the CDR3 is 12 residues. Germline V gives CDR1 MNHEY, CDR2 SVGAGI. The CDR3 coding sequence is TGTGCCAGCAGTTATAAGTCCTCACCCCTCCACTTT. As protein: CASSYKSSPLHF.

This clonotype occurred many times. The chain is built from TRBV7-9 and TRBJ2-5; D gene uncertain. This CDR3 comprises 13 residues. Trimming shortened V by 5 bases and J by 4 bases, and 11 bases separated the two germline ends. Germline values: CDR1 SEHNR, CDR2 FQNEAQ (reference sequence). The CDR3 is CASSPQTGETQYF. CDR3 DNA: TGTGCCAGCAGCCCTCAAACTGGAGAGACCCAGTACTTC.

The V and J genes are TRBV5-1 and TRBJ1-1; D remains ambiguous. Germline V gene lookup returns CDR1 SGHRS and CDR2 YFSETQ. The CDR3 is 14 amino acids. V was clipped by 0 bases and J by 4 bases, with 10 bases between them. The CDR3 region is CASSLARGTTEAFF. CDR3 DNA: TGCGCCAGCAGCTTGGCCCGGGGTACCACTGAAGCTTTCTTT.

The chain links TRBV4-3 to TRBJ1-6, with D unresolved. V was clipped by 3 bases and J by 13 bases, with 13 bases between them. There are 13 residues in the CDR3. Germline lookup yields CDR1 LGHNA and CDR2 YSLEER. In DNA, the CDR3 is TGCGCCAGCAGCCAGGGTGAGGCGGGGCCCCTCCACTTT. Translating it yields CASSQGEAGPLHF.

This clonotype was recorded at least ten times. CDR3: CASNRGQETQYF. The CDR3 DNA reads TGTGCCAGCAACAGGGGGCAAGAGACCCAGTACTTC. The gene calls are TRBV5-4 and TRBJ2-5; TRBD1 matches 8 bases. There are 12 residues in the CDR3. The V gene end was trimmed by 6 bases and the J gene end by 2 bases; junction bases not matched to a gene: 0. Germline CDR1 is SGHNT and CDR2 is YYREEE (reference sequence). Drawing the rest from reference TRBV5-4 and TRBJ2-5, the complete variable domain is ETGVTQSPTHLIKTRGQQVTLRCSSQSGHNTVSWYQQALGQGPQFIFQYYREEENGRGNFPPRFSGLQFPNYSSELNVNALELDDSALYLCASNRGQETQYFGPGTRLLVL.

The genes are TRBV7-9 and TRBJ1-4; 7 positions match TRBD1. The CDR3 contains 15 residues. Germline V gene lookup returns CDR1 SEHNR and CDR2 FQNEAQ (reference sequence). The junction had 9 bases not matched to a gene; V was cut back by 5 bases and J by 6 bases. CDR3 residues: CASSRLQGVYEKLFF. Written as DNA, the CDR3 is TGTGCCAGCAGCAGGCTCCAGGGGGTATATGAAAAACTGTTTTTT. The whole variable domain, remainder taken from reference TRBV7-9 and TRBJ1-4, is DTGVSQNPRHKITKRGQNVTFRCDPISEHNRLYWYRQTLGQGPEFLTYFQNEAQLEKSRLLSDRFSAERPKGSFSTLEIQRTEQGDSAMYLCASSRLQGVYEKLFFGSGTQLSVL.

The chain carries TRBV7-9 and TRBJ1-1; D not resolved. The length of the CDR3 is 13 residues. The V gene's germline CDR1 is SEHNR and CDR2 FQNEAQ (reference sequence). V gave up 1 base and J gave up 11 bases, with 14 bases separating them. The CDR3 loop is CASSLVQPGGAFF. CDR3 nucleotide sequence: TGTGCCAGCAGCTTAGTACAGCCAGGTGGGGCTTTCTTT.

This clonotype was counted at least ten times. This sequence joins TRBV12-3 or TRBV12-4 and TRBJ2-7; TRBD2 matches 7 bases. This CDR3 is 15 amino acids long. V trimming: 5 bases; J trimming: 5 bases; junction bases outside the gene matches: 12. CDR3 residues: CASSPGEGIWNEQYF. DNA of the CDR3: TGTGCCAGCAGTCCTGGGGAGGGCATCTGGAACGAGCAGTACTTC.

The V gene is TRBV4-1, the J gene TRBJ1-6; D unclear. V lost 2 bases and J lost 6, with 11 bases in between. Germline V gene lookup returns CDR1 MGHRA and CDR2 YSYEKL. CDR3 length: 15 amino acids. CDR3: CASSQIGLVNSPLHF. CDR3 in DNA: TGCGCCAGCAGCCAAATAGGCCTTGTTAATTCACCCCTCCACTTT.

The chain couples TRBV12-3 or TRBV12-4 to TRBJ2-3, with 9 bases that match TRBD2. This CDR3 contains 17 residues. V dropped 3 bases and J dropped 0; count of bases not matched to a gene: 7. CDR3 region: CASSFGSGGSSTDTQYF. CDR3 DNA: TGTGCCAGCAGTTTCGGTAGCGGGGGCTCTAGCACAGATACGCAGTATTTT.

This clonotype came up a few times. The V and J genes are TRBV2 and TRBJ1-2, with 9 positions matching TRBD1. The CDR3 covers 15 residues. CDR1 and CDR2 (germline): SNHLY, FYNNEI. The ends lost 7 bases at V and 6 bases at J; junction bases unmatched: 12. DNA for the CDR3: TGTGCCAGCAACGCTAACAGGGGGCGGTTTGATGGCTACACCTTC. Translated: CASNANRGRFDGYTF.

This clonotype came up many times. The CDR3 coding sequence is TGTGCCAGCAGCCCGGCAGGGGAAACCGGGGAGCTGTTTTTT. Amino acid sequence: CASSPAGETGELFF. V usage is TRBV3-1 and J usage is TRBJ2-2; a possible D gene is TRBD1 (6 bases). CDR1 and CDR2 (germline): LGHDT, YNNKEL (reference sequence). The CDR3 contains 14 residues. V was clipped by 4 bases and J by 5 bases, with 11 bases between them.

The chain carries TRBV9 and TRBJ2-3; D may correspond to TRBD1 or TRBD2 (5 bases each). The germline V gene has CDR1 SGDLS and CDR2 YYNGEE. Trimming took 3 bases from V and 1 from J, leaving 15 bases between them. CDR3 length: 16 residues. The CDR3: CASSGAPGRGTDTQYF. The DNA of the CDR3 is TGTGCCAGCAGCGGTGCCCCGGGACGGGGCACAGATACGCAGTATTTT.

This chain connects TRBV6-1 to TRBJ1-1, with D unresolved. This CDR3 has 14 residues. V was clipped by 6 bases and J by 3 bases, with 14 bases between them. Germline loops: CDR1 MNHNS, CDR2 SASEGT. The CDR3 DNA reads as TGTGCCAGCAGCCCGAATTATCTGCACACTGAAGCTTTCTTT. Translation gives CASSPNYLHTEAFF.

Only a few counts were recorded for this clonotype. The chain links TRBV4-3 to TRBJ1-2, with D maybe TRBD1 (6 bases). Between the trimmed V and J ends, which lost 0 bases and 5 bases, there was a span of 10 bases. CDR3 length: 14 residues. In germline, CDR1 is LGHNA, CDR2 YSLEER. The CDR3 is CASSQDKGVYGYTF. In DNA, the CDR3 is TGCGCCAGCAGCCAAGATAAGGGGGTGTATGGCTACACCTTC.

V is TRBV12-3 or TRBV12-4 and J is TRBJ2-5; 11 positions match TRBD2. With 4 bases clipped from V and 3 bases from J, the junction kept 7 bases outside the gene matches. The CDR3 extends over 16 amino acids. The CDR3 coding sequence is TGTGCCAGCAGTTCCCAACTAGCGGGGGACAAAGAGACCCAGTACTTC. Amino acid sequence: CASSSQLAGDKETQYF.

A few counts support this clonotype. The chain carries TRBV11-2 and TRBJ1-6; D might be TRBD1 (6 bases). Trimming removed 5 bases from V and 11 bases from J, with 13 bases in between. The length of the CDR3 is 13 residues. Per the germline V gene, CDR1 is SGHAT and CDR2 is FQNNGV. The CDR3 DNA follows: TGTGCCAGCAGCATGGACAGCCATCCACCCCTCCACTTT. Its protein is CASSMDSHPPLHF.

This clonotype was counted between two and nine times. The V call is TRBV10-3, the J call TRBJ1-1; TRBD1 matches 8 bases. Germline lookup yields CDR1 ENHRY and CDR2 SYGVKD. CDR3 length: 12 residues. Unmatched junction bases numbered 6, after V lost 8 bases and J lost 7 bases. CDR3 bases: TGTGCCATCTCATCAGGGACAGGTGAAGCTTTCTTT. It translates to CAISSGTGEAFF.

The V gene is TRBV12-3 or TRBV12-4, the J gene TRBJ2-1; 7 bases align to TRBD1. The CDR3 is made up of 17 amino acids. J gave up 0 bases and V 5 bases, and 10 bases lay outside the gene matches. In DNA form, the CDR3 reads TGTGCCAGCAGTCCCTCCCTCGACAGGGTCTCCTACAATGAGCAGTTCTTC. It translates to CASSPSLDRVSYNEQFF.

This clonotype showed up just a few times. The chain joins TRBV12-3 or TRBV12-4 to TRBJ1-6; D is perhaps TRBD1 (6 bases). The CDR3 covers 16 residues. V was cut by 3 bases and J by 4 bases, with 13 bases left in between. The CDR3 region is CASSLGGTRYNSPLHF. As DNA, the CDR3 is TGTGCCAGCAGTTTGGGCGGGACACGGTATAATTCACCCCTCCACTTT.

The genes are TRBV12-3 or TRBV12-4 and TRBJ1-1; D gene unclear. The CDR3 sequence is 11 residues long. V lost 5 bases and J lost 11, with 12 bases in between. The CDR3 DNA is TGTGCCAGCAGTATCGGGAGATGGGCTTTCTTT. Amino acids: CASSIGRWAFF.

The chain is built from TRBV18 and TRBJ2-3, with D perhaps given as TRBD1 or TRBD2 (5 bases each). Trimming took off 3 bases at V and 3 bases at J, with 13 bases between the two ends. Looked up from germline, CDR1 is KGHSH and CDR2 is LQKENI. The CDR3 runs 15 residues. The CDR3 loop is CASSPRRGPTDTQYF. The CDR3 DNA follows: TGTGCCAGCTCACCTCGACGGGGCCCAACAGATACGCAGTATTTT.

The V gene is TRBV19, the J gene TRBJ1-4; D remains unclear. CDR3 length: 14 amino acids. Looked up from germline, CDR1 is LNHDA and CDR2 is SQIVND (reference sequence). The germline V and J ends were trimmed by 9 bases and 1 base, with 12 bases remaining between them. The CDR3 DNA reads as TGTGCCAGCCAAGACCGCCTAACTAATGAAAAACTGTTTTTT. Translation gives CASQDRLTNEKLFF.